This T cell receptor (beta chain) was recorded in a study of blood T cells in healthy people across ages. Germline-derived CDR1 and CDR2 are SGHRS and YFSETQ. The CDR3 contains 17 residues. The V gene lost 2 bases and the J gene lost 0 bases, with 15 bases spanning the gap. PCR was performed a second time for about 7 to 12 cycles using a sample-barcoded 5' primer and a J-beta primer mix. One entry per CDR3 protein results from TCRdb running MiXCR on the 5' RACE reads. The sample shows about 2 million distinct CDR3 sequences, 49% of them seen only once. This chain links TRBV5-1 with TRBJ2-1; a possible D gene is TRBD2 (6 bases). The sequenced sample was blood. The source is a woman between 40 and 50 years old in good health. CDR3 region: CASSFSGGTSSYNEQFF. DNA of the CDR3: TGCGCCAGCAGCTTTTCAGGAGGGACGAGCTCCTACAATGAGCAGTTCTTC.